The rows below give T cell receptor beta chains drawn from one sample of a study of shared clonotypes between healthy human individuals. TCRdb's table, derived via immunoSEQ multiplex PCR, lists solely in-frame clones and lacks some. Among about 2.4 million clones listed, 90% to 95% were seen once. Sequenced sample: naive CD4+ T cells from PBMCs. These receptors originate from a man younger than 35 in good health. Some clones in this sample may be carry-over from other donors' samples. Each CDR3 is given with its conserved first and last residue. Each record gives: V gene, J gene, CDR3 protein.

v_gene: TRBV6-1; j_gene: TRBJ2-1; CDR3aa: CASSTFGTAEQFF
v_gene: TRBV5-1; j_gene: TRBJ1-1; CDR3aa: CASSLPDRGNTEAFF
v_gene: TRBV6-1; j_gene: TRBJ2-1; CDR3aa: CASSEGHSYNEQFF
v_gene: TRBV11-2; j_gene: TRBJ2-1; CDR3aa: CASSLGLRREGFRNEQFF
v_gene: TRBV19; j_gene: TRBJ2-1; CDR3aa: CASSRREGGNEQFF
v_gene: TRBV15; j_gene: TRBJ2-1; CDR3aa: CATSRDGRGGSYNEQFF
v_gene: TRBV30; j_gene: TRBJ1-1; CDR3aa: CAWSIGPRAEAFF
v_gene: TRBV5-1; j_gene: TRBJ1-1; CDR3aa: CASNVDRLNTEAFF
v_gene: TRBV2; j_gene: TRBJ2-7; CDR3aa: CASREGLAGVYEQYF
v_gene: TRBV28; j_gene: TRBJ1-2; CDR3aa: CASSRVSEGDPGYTF
v_gene: TRBV5-1; j_gene: TRBJ1-1; CDR3aa: CASSQQGGTEAFF
v_gene: TRBV6-5; j_gene: TRBJ1-1; CDR3aa: CASSYSWGRSAEAFF
v_gene: TRBV18; j_gene: TRBJ2-3; CDR3aa: CASSPSSGTTDTQYF
v_gene: TRBV6-4; j_gene: TRBJ2-5; CDR3aa: CASRHPGLAGPQETQYF
v_gene: TRBV7-9; j_gene: TRBJ1-1; CDR3aa: CASSLVGRTSGNTEAFF
v_gene: TRBV11-3; j_gene: TRBJ2-5; CDR3aa: CASSPDRWGGTQYF
v_gene: TRBV7-3; j_gene: TRBJ2-5; CDR3aa: CASSQNRGKTQYF
v_gene: TRBV10-2; j_gene: TRBJ2-1; CDR3aa: CASSAGLAVYNEQFF
v_gene: TRBV30; j_gene: TRBJ1-1; CDR3aa: CAWSWAGMASTEAFF
v_gene: TRBV27; j_gene: TRBJ2-2; CDR3aa: CASSLRDRAGTGELFF
v_gene: TRBV9; j_gene: TRBJ1-3; CDR3aa: CASSLTTGVSGNTIYF
v_gene: TRBV4-2; j_gene: TRBJ2-4; CDR3aa: CASSQDRPRENIQYF
v_gene: TRBV5-6; j_gene: TRBJ2-3; CDR3aa: CASSLSYNTDTQYF
v_gene: TRBV5-1; j_gene: TRBJ1-2; CDR3aa: CASSLGQGPPVGTF
v_gene: TRBV28; j_gene: TRBJ1-2; CDR3aa: CASRRRWSGLQNYGYTF
v_gene: TRBV5-1; j_gene: TRBJ2-3; CDR3aa: CASSLLAESTDTQYF
v_gene: TRBV30; j_gene: TRBJ2-3; CDR3aa: CAWAQGGTDTQYF
v_gene: TRBV27; j_gene: TRBJ1-2; CDR3aa: CASTFRGGYGYTF
v_gene: TRBV18; j_gene: TRBJ2-1; CDR3aa: CASSLRTGQTYNEQFF
v_gene: TRBV11-2; j_gene: TRBJ2-7; CDR3aa: CASSLAAGGITYEQYF
v_gene: TRBV2; j_gene: TRBJ2-5; CDR3aa: CASSPTGGVWETQYF
v_gene: TRBV11-2; j_gene: TRBJ2-2; CDR3aa: CASSPGTSGRTGELFF
v_gene: TRBV7-9; j_gene: TRBJ2-1; CDR3aa: CASSTPLGGSSYNEQFF
v_gene: TRBV5-1; j_gene: TRBJ1-3; CDR3aa: CASTQGPSGNTIYF
v_gene: TRBV7-3; j_gene: TRBJ2-7; CDR3aa: CASSFPRGACYEQYF
v_gene: TRBV7-9; j_gene: TRBJ2-1; CDR3aa: CASSQTSGRWNEQFF
v_gene: TRBV6-6; j_gene: TRBJ2-5; CDR3aa: CASSHPPYRDTETQYF
v_gene: TRBV6-6; j_gene: TRBJ1-1; CDR3aa: CASSYSPVAQNTEAFF
v_gene: TRBV28; j_gene: TRBJ1-2; CDR3aa: CASSRGGANYGYTF
v_gene: TRBV27; j_gene: TRBJ1-1; CDR3aa: CASGSGRPNTEAFF
v_gene: TRBV15; j_gene: TRBJ2-7; CDR3aa: CATSRDLQGGDDEQYF
v_gene: TRBV7-6; j_gene: TRBJ2-2; CDR3aa: CATSRGANTGELFF
v_gene: TRBV15; j_gene: TRBJ2-3; CDR3aa: CATSRETGGKTDTQYF